This T cell receptor beta chain was sequenced in a study of blood T cells in healthy people across ages. Study-wide results and caveats: Older age went with lower TCR beta diversity per million T cells, in a roughly linear way.

About this clonotype itself: Its target is not known.

A second roughly 6 to 12 cycle PCR used barcoded and J-beta primers. Using its own MiXCR run on the 5' RACE reads, TCRdb lists one record per CDR3 protein. The sample lists about 1,500,000 distinct CDR3 sequences; 40% to 50% were seen once. CDR1 and CDR2 (germline): MDHEN, SYDVKM. Trimming took 1 base from V and 8 from J; bases not matched to a gene: 9. The CDR3 is 15 amino acids. The TCR comes from a woman under 30 in good health. The sequenced sample was blood. This chain links TRBV28 with TRBJ2-3; the match to TRBD2 covers 7 bases. CDR3 nucleotides: TGTGCCAGCAGTTTATTAACTAGCGCCCCGGGTACGCAGTATTTT. This codes for CASSLLTSAPGTQYF.